The 17 T cell receptor beta chains below all came from one sample that was sequenced in a study of beta chain features in type 1 diabetes. Study-level results: For Type 1 diabetes patients, all four CD4+ subsets carried TCRB CDR3s that were moderately but significantly shorter.

No antigen has been assigned to these receptors. Reverse transcribing all isolated RNA meant expressed TCRB transcripts were sequenced. The assay was immunoSEQ multiplex PCR, and TCRdb's table has in-frame clones only and misses some. The profile covers roughly 340,000 clones, with 13% appearing a single time and roughly 0.015% taken by the ten largest. What was sequenced was naive CD4+ T cells from blood. These receptors originate from a woman between 18 and 29 years old with type 1 diabetes.

This clone showed up just once. The V and J genes are TRBV28 and TRBJ1-2; 7 bases are shared with TRBD1. The V and J ends lost 6 bases and 4 bases, in that order; junction bases with no gene match: 14. CDR1 is MDHEN, CDR2 SYDVKM, per germline. CDR3 size: 16 residues. CDR3 bases: TGTGCCAGCAGGCAAGGTGGAGACAGGGAGACCTATGGCTACACCTTC. Protein product: CASRQGGDRETYGYTF.

This clone was seen a handful of times. The rearrangement uses TRBV29-1 and TRBJ2-2; D is possibly TRBD2 (5 bases). The V and J ends lost 3 bases and 5 bases respectively, with 13 bases between them. There are 14 residues in the CDR3. Germline V gene lookup returns CDR1 SQVTM and CDR2 ANQGSEA. CDR3 bases: TGCAGCGTTGAGGGTCGGGAAAGGACCGGGGAGCTGTTTTTT. Its protein product is CSVEGRERTGELFF.

The chain employs TRBV28 and TRBJ1-1, with D unresolved. The CDR3 has 13 residues. The V end lost 5 bases, the J end lost 2 bases, and 9 bases lay between the germline ends. Germline V lookup: CDR1 MDHEN, CDR2 SYDVKM. CDR3 protein: CASSPNFNTEAFF. The CDR3 DNA sequence: TGTGCCAGCAGTCCCAACTTCAACACTGAAGCTTTCTTT.

This chain joins TRBV27 and TRBJ2-1, with 8 bases matching TRBD1. Germline CDR1 reads MNHEY; CDR2 reads SMNVEV (reference sequence). This CDR3 is built from 16 residues. V gave up 5 bases and J gave up 8 bases; unmatched junction bases: 14. In DNA, the CDR3 is TGTGCCAGCAGTCCTGGACAGGGTCTTTCCACACATGAGCAGTTCTTC. Protein sequence: CASSPGQGLSTHEQFF.

This sequence joins TRBV12-5 and TRBJ2-4, with TRBD2 identical over 7 bases. The CDR3 spans 14 residues. Germline-derived CDR1 and CDR2 are LGHNT and FRNRAP. The junction had 4 bases not matched to a gene; V was cut back by 7 bases and J by 1 base. CDR3 in amino acids: CASAAGAAKNIQYF. The CDR3 DNA is TGTGCTAGTGCGGCGGGAGCCGCCAAAAACATTCAGTACTTC.

The table lists this clone with a few counts. The chain is built from TRBV19 and TRBJ1-2; D is undetermined. V was shortened by 4 bases and J by 5 bases, with 17 bases between the two germline ends. Germline assignment: CDR1 LNHDA and CDR2 SQIVND (reference sequence). The CDR3 consists of 15 residues. The CDR3 reads CASSTYGELTYGYTF. DNA for the CDR3: TGTGCCAGTAGTACGTATGGAGAGCTTACTTATGGCTACACCTTC. Supplemented by reference TRBV19 and TRBJ1-2, the full variable domain reads DGGITQSPKYLFRKEGQNVTLSCEQNLNHDAMYWYRQDPGQGLRLIYYSQIVNDFQKGDIAEGYSVSREKKESFPLTVTSAQKNPTAFYLCASSTYGELTYGYTFGSGTRLTVV.

The chain joins TRBV5-1 to TRBJ1-4; tentative D call: TRBD1 (5 bases). V lost 2 bases, J lost 7 bases, and 15 bases lay in between. The germline CDR1 and CDR2 sequences are SGHRS and YFSETQ. The CDR3 length is 15 residues. CDR3 protein: CASSLEVPGGEKLFF. The CDR3 region has the DNA TGCGCCAGCAGCTTAGAAGTCCCGGGGGGTGAAAAACTGTTTTTT. Together with reference TRBV5-1 and TRBJ1-4, the CDR3 gives the full variable domain: KAGVTQTPRYLIKTRGQQVTLSCSPISGHRSVSWYQQTPGQGLQFLFEYFSETQRNKGNFPGRFSGRQFSNSRSEMNVSTLELGDSALYLCASSLEVPGGEKLFFGSGTQLSVL.

This clone came up a few times. The chain has TRBV30 and TRBJ2-3, with D uncertain. The V gene lost 5 bases and the J gene lost 3 bases, with 6 bases spanning the gap. The CDR3 spans 11 residues. Germline-derived CDR1 and CDR2 are GTSNPN and SVGIG (reference sequence). As DNA, the CDR3 is TGTGCCTGGCGAGGTACAGATACGCAGTATTTT. Its translation: CAWRGTDTQYF. Drawing the rest from reference TRBV30 and TRBJ2-3, the complete variable domain is SQTIHQWPATLVQPVGSPLSLECTVEGTSNPNLYWYRQAAGRGLQLLFYSVGIGQISSEVPQNLSASRPQDRQFILSSKKLLLSDSGFYLCAWRGTDTQYFGPGTRLTVL.

This clone occurred a few times. The chain joins TRBV9 to TRBJ2-7, with 7 bases identical to TRBD1. Looked up from germline, CDR1 is SGDLS and CDR2 is YYNGEE. The CDR3 length is 15 residues. V gave up 3 bases and J gave up 2 bases; unmatched junction bases: 8. CDR3 DNA: TGTGCCAGCAGCGAGGGACCGGGACAGACCTACGAGCAGTACTTC. This encodes CASSEGPGQTYEQYF.

The chain is built from TRBV7-2 and TRBJ1-1; 11 positions match TRBD1. CDR1 SGHTA and CDR2 FQGNSA come from the germline V gene. V was clipped by 7 bases and J by 4 bases; unmatched bases: 8. This CDR3 region has 15 residues. The CDR3 sequence: CASNPVGTGGTEAFF. The CDR3 coding sequence is TGTGCCAGCAACCCAGTGGGGACAGGGGGCACTGAAGCTTTCTTT.

CDR3 sequence reads: CASSIGTSGRGGQETQYF. The CDR3, as DNA: TGTGCCAGCAGCATAGGGACTAGCGGGAGGGGGGGCCAAGAGACCCAGTACTTC. The chain has TRBV7-2 and TRBJ2-5; 16 bases line up with TRBD2. Trimming removed 5 bases from V and 1 base from J; junction bases left unmatched: 7. The CDR3 totals 18 residues. The germline CDR1 and CDR2 sequences are SGHTA and FQGNSA.

This clone was seen a few times. J is TRBJ2-2 and V is TRBV18; 7 bases are shared with TRBD1. This CDR3 region has 15 residues. In germline, CDR1 is KGHSH, CDR2 LQKENI. V lost 3 bases, J lost 5 bases, and 6 bases stayed unmatched. The CDR3 reads CASSPRDSRTGELFF. The CDR3, as DNA: TGTGCCAGCTCACCCCGGGACAGCAGGACCGGGGAGCTGTTTTTT.

DNA for the CDR3: TGTGCCAGTAGTATTGATGGGGCCCGAGCTTTCTTT. Amino acid sequence: CASSIDGARAFF. This chain connects TRBV19 to TRBJ1-1; TRBD1 is a possible D gene (5 bases). Germline lookup yields CDR1 LNHDA and CDR2 SQIVND (reference sequence). Trimming pared 3 bases from V and 10 bases from J, leaving 12 bases between. This CDR3 contains 12 residues.

This chain links TRBV11-1 with TRBJ2-1; D may be TRBD1 (5 bases). CDR3 length equals 13 residues. Trimming took off 3 bases at V and 8 bases at J, with 11 bases between the two ends. Germline values: CDR1 SGHAT, CDR2 FQDESV (reference sequence). Here the CDR3 reads CASSLGAGYEQFF. The DNA for the CDR3 is TGTGCCAGCAGCTTGGGTGCAGGGTATGAGCAGTTCTTC.

The gene calls are TRBV27 and TRBJ2-7, with 7 nucleotides matching TRBD2. J was trimmed by 4 bases and V by 6 bases; bases with no gene match: 12. This CDR3 comprises 15 residues. Germline CDR1 MNHEY, CDR2 SMNVEV (reference sequence). CDR3 DNA: TGTGCCAGCAGCGATAACATGGGGGGAGGGTACGAGCAGTACTTC. Its translation: CASSDNMGGGYEQYF.

This clone was counted between two and nine times. V usage is TRBV6-5 and J usage is TRBJ2-1; 10 nucleotides agree with TRBD2. Losses at the gene ends were 5 bases for V and 5 bases for J; bases not matched to a gene: 6. In germline, CDR1 is MNHEY, CDR2 SVGAGI. This CDR3 comprises 15 residues. CDR3 bases: TGTGCCAGCAGTAAAACTAGCGGGACGCACAATGAGCAGTTCTTC. Protein: CASSKTSGTHNEQFF.

The chain is built from TRBV28 and TRBJ2-3; 10 bases agree with TRBD2. Germline assignment: CDR1 MDHEN and CDR2 SYDVKM. The CDR3 consists of 15 residues. V gave up 4 bases and J gave up 4 bases; unmatched junction bases: 5. CDR3 region: CASSSSGSFPDTQYF. The CDR3 DNA reads TGTGCCAGCAGTTCTAGCGGGAGCTTCCCAGATACGCAGTATTTT.